Below, 3 T cell receptor beta chains from the same sample are listed, as sequenced in a study of CD8+ T cells in alopecia areata (dated by TCRdb to about 2018). Receptors were amplified or captured by the immunoSEQ multiplex PCR assay. To provide template for TCR sequencing, every sample had RNA extracted and reverse transcribed into cDNA. Here the immuneACCESS table is served through TCRdb, limited to in-frame sequences with V and J called. Missing clones are a known gap in these copies; in checked studies unresolved V genes cover under half, and the rest lacks a known reason. This sample comprises 150,000 to 200,000 clones, roughly 63% of them detected only once. The top ten clonotypes cover roughly 17% of the sample. What this sample's treatment or condition label stands for: oral pan-JAK inhibitor, 5-10 mg twice daily. The material was CD4+ T cells sorted from blood, obtained at week 56, from a patient treated with tofacitinib. The receptors were gathered from a human donor with alopecia areata.

The chain has TRBV15 and TRBJ1-5; TRBD1 matches 8 bases. Germline V gives CDR1 LNHNV, CDR2 YYDKDF (reference sequence). The CDR3 contains 16 residues. The ends lost 1 base at V and 4 bases at J; junction bases unmatched: 6. CDR3 residues: CATSRGQGTPNQPQHF. The DNA for the CDR3 is TGTGCCACCAGCAGAGGACAGGGGACCCCAAATCAGCCCCAGCATTTT.

This chain links TRBV6-6 with TRBJ2-7, with D possibly being TRBD2 (6 bases). V shed 5 bases and J shed 6 bases, with 17 bases lying between them. The CDR3 length is 14 residues. The germline CDR1 and CDR2 sequences are MNHNY and SVGAGI (reference sequence). The CDR3 DNA reads as TGTGCCAGCAGTCAAACCGGGAGCCGGTCCGAGCAGTACTTC. Translation: CASSQTGSRSEQYF.

This clone has more than one count but fewer than ten. Compared with germline, one end of the junction differs, possibly owing to a read error. The chain carries TRBV30 and TRBJ2-5; D unclear. This CDR3 contains 11 residues. Germline values: CDR1 GTSNPN, CDR2 SVGIG (reference sequence). CDR3 sequence reads: CAWQPGEAQYF. DNA for the CDR3: TGTGCCTGGCAGCCTGGAGAGGCCCAGTACTTC.